The 30 T cell receptor beta chains reported below all come from one sample, sequenced in a study of T-cell reconstitution after alpha-beta-depleted transplantation in children. Library preparation (for TCRbeta) was performed with unique molecular identifiers. TCRdb processed the PCR reads anew with MiXCR; each CDR3 protein has one entry. The sample has 400,000 to 450,000 distinct CDR3 sequences, over 40% seen once. This specimen consisted of PBMCs, obtained before TCRalphabeta/CD19-depleted stem cell transplant. These receptors were taken from a girl aged 2 to 9 with aplastic anemia, due to receive a stem cell transplant.

This chain connects TRBV4-2 to TRBJ1-4; no clear D gene. Germline V CDR1 and CDR2: LGHNA, YNFKEQ. CDR3 length equals 11 residues. Trimming cost V 0 bases and J 8 bases, with 1 base left between them. The CDR3 region has the DNA TGTGCCAGCAGCCAAGAGGAAAAACTGTTTTTT. This encodes CASSQEEKLFF.

This clonotype was seen ten or more times. A read error may account for a junction end that differs from germline. V is TRBV11-2 and J is TRBJ2-1, with 7 bases lining up with TRBD1. The CDR3 is 15 residues long. The germline V gene has CDR1 SGHAT and CDR2 FQNNGV. CDR3 residues: CASSIEQGSYNEQFF. The CDR3 nucleotides read TGTGCCAGCAGCATAGAACAGGGGTCGTACAATGAGCAGTTCTTC.

This chain links TRBV7-3 with TRBJ2-1; D may be TRBD2 (6 bases). Trimming took off 5 bases at V and 0 bases at J, with 14 bases between the two ends. CDR3 length: 16 amino acids. The germline V gene encodes CDR1 SGHTA and CDR2 FQGTGA. CDR3 nucleotides: TGTGCCAGCAGCCTCCGAGTGGGGGGCTCCTACAATGAGCAGTTCTTC. This codes for CASSLRVGGSYNEQFF.

This clonotype showed up many times. DNA for the CDR3: TGTGCCAGCAGTCCCACTAGGCTTCTCTCCTACAATGAGCAGTTCTTC. Translation gives CASSPTRLLSYNEQFF. J is TRBJ2-1 and V is TRBV6-1; perhaps TRBD2 as D (5 bases). This CDR3 is 16 amino acids long. Germline V lookup: CDR1 MNHNS, CDR2 SASEGT. The V gene lost 5 bases and the J gene lost 0 bases, with 14 bases spanning the gap.

V gene TRBV7-9 combines with J gene TRBJ2-1; 7 bases are a match to TRBD2. CDR1 and CDR2 from the germline V gene are SEHNR and FQNEAQ (reference sequence). This CDR3 contains 14 residues. With 2 bases clipped from V and 8 bases from J, the junction kept 6 bases outside the gene matches. In DNA form, the CDR3 reads TGTGCCAGCAGCTTAAGGCGGGAGCGGGATGAGCAGTTCTTC. Protein: CASSLRRERDEQFF.

In DNA form, the CDR3 reads TGTGCCAGCAGTTTAGTGTATAATTCACCCCTCCACTTT. Amino acids: CASSLVYNSPLHF. V gene TRBV12-3 or TRBV12-4 combines with J gene TRBJ1-6; the D is unclear. CDR3 size: 13 residues. V lost 1 base, J lost 4 bases, and 2 bases lay in between.

This clonotype was observed a few times. The rearrangement joins TRBV12-3 or TRBV12-4 to TRBJ1-2; no reliable D call. V was shortened by 9 bases and J by 4 bases, with 12 bases between the two germline ends. CDR3 length: 12 amino acids. CDR3 in DNA: TGTGCCAGTTCTGGGGAGGTCTATGGCTACACCTTC. Residues: CASSGEVYGYTF.

The V and J genes are TRBV5-6 and TRBJ1-2; tentative D call: TRBD1 (5 bases). Germline assignment: CDR1 SGHDT and CDR2 YYEEEE. The CDR3 extends over 14 amino acids. V lost 2 bases, J lost 0 bases, and 8 bases lay in between. Written as DNA, the CDR3 is TGTGCCAGCAGCTTTGGGGGAGCTAACTATGGCTACACCTTC. Translating gives CASSFGGANYGYTF.

The CDR3 DNA sequence: TGCGCCAGCAGCCATGACTCCTACGAGCAGTACTTC. As protein: CASSHDSYEQYF. The chain combines TRBV4-1 with TRBJ2-7; no clear D gene. The CDR3 has 12 residues. Trimming took 3 bases from V and 0 from J, leaving 3 bases between them. Germline assignment: CDR1 MGHRA and CDR2 YSYEKL.

V and J are TRBV5-1 and TRBJ1-2, with 8 bases aligning to TRBD1. The CDR3 runs to 13 residues. J was trimmed by 10 bases and V by 4 bases; bases with no gene match: 9. From germline, CDR1 is SGHRS and CDR2 YFSETQ. The CDR3 DNA reads TGCGCCAGCAGCAAAGGACAGGGAATCCACTACACCTTC. This codes for CASSKGQGIHYTF. Variable domain in full (rest from reference TRBV5-1 and TRBJ1-2): KAGVTQTPRYLIKTRGQQVTLSCSPISGHRSVSWYQQTPGQGLQFLFEYFSETQRNKGNFPGRFSGRQFSNSRSEMNVSTLELGDSALYLCASSKGQGIHYTFGSGTRLTVV.

This clonotype appeared many times. The chain joins TRBV20-1 to TRBJ2-5; 9 bases are shared with TRBD1. There are 14 residues in the CDR3. Unmatched junction bases numbered 9, after V lost 6 bases and J lost 4 bases. Germline assignment: CDR1 DFQATT and CDR2 SNEGSKA (reference sequence). The DNA for the CDR3 is TGCAGTGCAAACGGACAGGGGAGGGGAGAGACCCAGTACTTC. This sequence encodes CSANGQGRGETQYF.

This clonotype was seen many times. The chain carries TRBV12-3 or TRBV12-4 and TRBJ2-5; D remains unclear. The germline V and J ends were trimmed by 2 bases and 2 bases, with 9 bases remaining between them. There are 14 residues in the CDR3. CDR3 coding DNA: TGTGCCAGCAGTTTATCTCCGGCTCAAGAGACCCAGTACTTC. Amino acid sequence: CASSLSPAQETQYF.

A single count supports this clonotype. The CDR3 DNA sequence: TGTGCCACCACCCAAGAGGGAAAGTGGGGGACAGCGGCTGGGAATGGCTACACCTTC. It yields the protein CATTQEGKWGTAAGNGYTF. This chain links TRBV3-1 with TRBJ1-2; 7 bases agree with TRBD1. Losses at the gene ends were 10 bases for V and 6 bases for J; bases not matched to a gene: 29. The germline gives CDR1 LGHDT, CDR2 YNNKEL (reference sequence). The CDR3 is made up of 19 amino acids.

The genes are TRBV25-1 and TRBJ2-7, with unresolved D. This CDR3 is 13 amino acids long. Germline V gives CDR1 MGHDK, CDR2 SYGVNS. V shed 3 bases and J shed 2 bases, with 8 bases lying between them. This chain's CDR3 is CASSDPRTYEQYF. The CDR3 DNA reads as TGTGCCAGCAGTGATCCCCGCACCTACGAGCAGTACTTC.

This chain connects TRBV12-3 or TRBV12-4 to TRBJ1-2; D call uncertain. The CDR3 runs 13 residues. V was clipped by 8 bases and J by 8 bases, with 18 bases between them. As DNA, the CDR3 is TGTGCCAGCGGACTCGGCAGGAACCAGGGCTACACCTTC. This codes for CASGLGRNQGYTF.

A few counts support this clonotype. The junction differs from germline at one of its ends, possibly a read error. This chain links TRBV5-1 with TRBJ1-1; D gene uncertain. This CDR3 has 12 residues. Germline V CDR1 and CDR2: SGHRS, YFSETQ. The CDR3 DNA is TGTGCCAGCAGCTTATCGGGGACTGAAGCTTTCTTT. This encodes CASSLSGTEAFF.

V gene TRBV30 combines with J gene TRBJ2-3; D gene uncertain. Trimming pared 4 bases from V and 9 bases from J, leaving 11 bases between. Germline assignment: CDR1 GTSNPN and CDR2 SVGIG (reference sequence). This CDR3 contains 11 residues. The CDR3 nucleotides are TGTGCCTGGACGATGAAAGGCACGCAGTATTTT. Encoded protein: CAWTMKGTQYF.

The chain recombines TRBV6-2 or TRBV6-3 with TRBJ2-2, with D possibly TRBD2 on 6 matching bases. This CDR3 has 14 residues. The V gene's germline CDR1 is MNHEY and CDR2 SVGEGT. V dropped 2 bases and J dropped 6 bases, with 10 bases sitting between them. This CDR3 is CASSYLGRAGELFF. CDR3 nucleotide sequence: TGTGCCAGCAGTTACCTCGGGAGAGCCGGGGAGCTGTTTTTT.

V usage is TRBV15 and J usage is TRBJ1-3, with a weak D call TRBD1 (6 bases). The germline CDR1 and CDR2 sequences are LNHNV and YYDKDF (reference sequence). This CDR3 spans 15 amino acids. Trimming removed 8 bases from V and 0 bases from J, with 14 bases in between. Here the CDR3 DNA reads TGTGCCACCCGACAGGAGGTAACCTCTGGAAACACCATATATTTT. As protein: CATRQEVTSGNTIYF. Full variable domain (rest looked up from reference TRBV15 and TRBJ1-3): DAMVIQNPRYQVTQFGKPVTLSCSQTLNHNVMYWYQQKSSQAPKLLFHYYDKDFNNEADTPDNFQSRRPNTSFCFLDIRSPGLGDTAMYLCATRQEVTSGNTIYFGEGSWLTVV.

The chain couples TRBV6-5 to TRBJ2-7; D may correspond to TRBD1 or TRBD2 (5 bases each). The CDR3 has 15 amino acids. CDR1 MNHEY and CDR2 SVGAGI come from the germline V gene. V gave up 0 bases and J gave up 3 bases, with 12 bases separating them. CDR3 sequence (DNA): TGTGCCAGCAGTTACTCGTCTTTGGGGGTCTACGAGCAGTACTTC. Amino acid sequence: CASSYSSLGVYEQYF.

This clonotype occurred many times. The chain employs TRBV5-6 and TRBJ2-5; D might be TRBD1 or TRBD2, each matching 6 bases. This CDR3 has 15 residues. The germline V and J ends were trimmed by 1 base and 4 bases, with 14 bases remaining between them. Germline V gene sequence: CDR1 SGHDT, CDR2 YYEEEE. The CDR3 here is CASSLSGKGGETQYF. The CDR3, as DNA: TGTGCCAGCAGCTTGTCAGGGAAGGGGGGAGAGACCCAGTACTTC.

This clonotype was counted many times. The rearrangement links TRBV20-1 to TRBJ2-5; the D gene is possibly TRBD1 (6 bases). Germline V lookup: CDR1 DFQATT, CDR2 SNEGSKA (reference sequence). The length of the CDR3 is 13 residues. V gave up 2 bases and J gave up 2 bases, with 9 bases separating them. CDR3 protein: CSARRDTQETQYF. In nucleotides, the CDR3 is TGCAGTGCTAGAAGGGACACTCAAGAGACCCAGTACTTC.

This chain uses TRBV3-1 with TRBJ2-1; 9 bases are shared with TRBD2. After removal of 1 base from V and 10 bases from J, the junction contained 11 bases not matched to a gene. CDR1 is LGHDT, CDR2 YNNKEL, per germline (reference sequence). The CDR3 has 16 residues. The CDR3 region has the DNA TGTGCCAGCAGCCAAGCGACTAGCGGTTGGAATGTGGAGCAGTTCTTC. Protein: CASSQATSGWNVEQFF.

The genes are TRBV11-3 and TRBJ2-1, with 10 nucleotides matching TRBD1. The germline V gene encodes CDR1 SGHNT and CDR2 YENEEA. The CDR3 sequence is 14 residues long. V was pared by 5 bases and J by 4 bases, with 2 bases of the junction left unmatched. Here the CDR3 reads CASSGTGVYNEQFF. The CDR3 coding sequence is TGTGCCAGCAGCGGGACAGGGGTTTACAATGAGCAGTTCTTC.

This clonotype was seen repeatedly, ten times or more. The chain uses TRBV5-1 and TRBJ2-1, with D unresolved. CDR1 is SGHRS and CDR2 is YFSETQ in the germline V gene. V gave up 1 base and J gave up 4 bases, with 6 bases separating them. The CDR3 runs 13 residues. CDR3 nucleotides: TGCGCCAGCAGCTTGAAGCTGTACAATGAGCAGTTCTTC. Translated: CASSLKLYNEQFF. The full variable domain, with the rest looked up from reference TRBV5-1 and TRBJ2-1, is KAGVTQTPRYLIKTRGQQVTLSCSPISGHRSVSWYQQTPGQGLQFLFEYFSETQRNKGNFPGRFSGRQFSNSRSEMNVSTLELGDSALYLCASSLKLYNEQFFGPGTRLTVL.

This chain connects TRBV29-1 to TRBJ2-3, with D unresolved. The CDR3 is 14 residues long. Germline loops: CDR1 SQVTM, CDR2 ANQGSEA. Trimming stripped 8 bases from V and 6 bases from J, with 21 bases between. In DNA form, the CDR3 reads TGCAGCACTCTTGACCTTAAGACCGGGGATACGCAGTATTTT. It specifies CSTLDLKTGDTQYF.

This rearrangement joins TRBV27 to TRBJ2-3, with D possibly matching TRBD2 (5 bases). The CDR3 sequence is 15 residues long. Trimming cost V 5 bases and J 1 base, with 13 bases left between them. The germline gives CDR1 MNHEY, CDR2 SMNVEV (reference sequence). CDR3 region: CASSLTPGGTDTQYF. The CDR3 DNA is TGTGCCAGCAGTCTGACCCCCGGGGGCACAGATACGCAGTATTTT.

V is TRBV2 and J is TRBJ2-3; 10 bases align to TRBD2. Germline V gene sequence: CDR1 SNHLY, CDR2 FYNNEI. The CDR3 is made up of 15 amino acids. The V gene end was trimmed by 5 bases and the J gene end by 4 bases; junction bases not matched to a gene: 6. The CDR3 loop reads CASSPSGSRADTQYF. DNA for the CDR3: TGTGCCAGCAGTCCTAGCGGGAGTCGGGCAGATACGCAGTATTTT.

The chain couples TRBV5-5 to TRBJ2-3; D is perhaps TRBD2 (6 bases). V gave up 5 bases and J gave up 2 bases, with 21 bases separating them. Per the germline V gene, CDR1 is SGHKS and CDR2 is YYEKEE (reference sequence). This CDR3 is built from 17 residues. CDR3 protein: CASRLGVVAEYTDTQYF. CDR3 nucleotide sequence: TGTGCCAGCAGACTAGGGGTGGTAGCGGAGTACACAGATACGCAGTATTTT.

CDR3 coding DNA: TGTGCCAGCAGACGAATAAGCAGAGGTGGCAATCAGCCCCAGCATTTT. Translation: CASRRISRGGNQPQHF. This chain connects TRBV7-2 to TRBJ1-5; no reliable D call. This CDR3 region has 16 residues. Between the trimmed V and J ends, which lost 6 bases and 2 bases, there was a span of 17 bases. Germline-derived CDR1 and CDR2 are SGHTA and FQGNSA.